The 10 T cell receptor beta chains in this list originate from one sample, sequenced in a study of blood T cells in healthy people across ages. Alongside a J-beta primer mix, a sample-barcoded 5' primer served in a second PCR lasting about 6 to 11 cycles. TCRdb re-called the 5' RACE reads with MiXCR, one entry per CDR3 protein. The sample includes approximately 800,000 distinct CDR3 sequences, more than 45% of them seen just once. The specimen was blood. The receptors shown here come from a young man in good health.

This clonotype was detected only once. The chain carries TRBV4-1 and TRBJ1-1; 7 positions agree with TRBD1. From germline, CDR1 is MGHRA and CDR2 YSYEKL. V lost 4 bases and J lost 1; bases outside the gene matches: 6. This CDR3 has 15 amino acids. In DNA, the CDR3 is TGCGCCAGCAGCCCTCGAGAGGGGGCGAACACTGAAGCTTTCTTT. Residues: CASSPREGANTEAFF.

This CDR3 is CASSVTPYPYGYTF. The CDR3 DNA follows: TGTGCCAGCAGCGTAACACCCTACCCATATGGCTACACCTTC. The chain has TRBV9 and TRBJ1-2; no firm D call. The CDR3 consists of 14 residues. V lost 1 base, J lost 5 bases, and 12 bases lay in between. Germline V gives CDR1 SGDLS, CDR2 YYNGEE.

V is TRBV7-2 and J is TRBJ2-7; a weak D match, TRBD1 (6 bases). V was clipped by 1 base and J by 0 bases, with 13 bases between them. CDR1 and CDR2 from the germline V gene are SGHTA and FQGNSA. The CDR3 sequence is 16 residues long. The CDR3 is CASSLDKTGFSYEQYF. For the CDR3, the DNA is TGTGCCAGCAGCTTAGACAAAACAGGGTTCTCCTACGAGCAGTACTTC.

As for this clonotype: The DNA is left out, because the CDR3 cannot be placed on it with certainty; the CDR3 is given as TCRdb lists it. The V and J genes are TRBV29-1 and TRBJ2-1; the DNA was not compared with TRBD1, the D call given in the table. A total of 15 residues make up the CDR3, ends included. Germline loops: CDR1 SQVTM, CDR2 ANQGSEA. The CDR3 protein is CSAEAAWGAGAERFF.

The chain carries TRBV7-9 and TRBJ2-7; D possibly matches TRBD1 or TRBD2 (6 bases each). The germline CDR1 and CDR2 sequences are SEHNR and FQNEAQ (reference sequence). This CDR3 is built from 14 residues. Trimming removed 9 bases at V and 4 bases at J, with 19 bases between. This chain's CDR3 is CASGKGGLSYEQYF. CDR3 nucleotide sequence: TGTGCCAGTGGCAAAGGGGGGCTATCGTACGAGCAGTACTTC.

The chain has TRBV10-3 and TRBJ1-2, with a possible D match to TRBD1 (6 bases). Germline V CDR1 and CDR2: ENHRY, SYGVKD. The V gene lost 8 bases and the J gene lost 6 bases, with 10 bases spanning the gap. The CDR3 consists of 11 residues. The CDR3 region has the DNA TGTGCCATCGGGGGCGCTAATGGCTACACCTTC. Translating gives CAIGGANGYTF.

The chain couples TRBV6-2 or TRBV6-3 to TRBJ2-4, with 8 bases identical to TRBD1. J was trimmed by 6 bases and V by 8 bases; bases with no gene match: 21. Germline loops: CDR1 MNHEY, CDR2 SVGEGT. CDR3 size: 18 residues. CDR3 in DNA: TGTGCCAGCGGGACAGGTCCTACAAGAGGGAGAGAGGGAAACATTCAGTACTTC. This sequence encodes CASGTGPTRGREGNIQYF.

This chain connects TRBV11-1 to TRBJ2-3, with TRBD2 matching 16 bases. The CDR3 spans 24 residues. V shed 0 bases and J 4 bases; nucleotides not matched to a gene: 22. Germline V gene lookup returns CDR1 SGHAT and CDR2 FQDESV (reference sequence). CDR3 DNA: TGTGCCAGCAGCTTAGCGCTCGACAGATCGGGACTAGCGGGAGGGCAATGGGGAGCAGATACGCAGTATTTT. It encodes CASSLALDRSGLAGGQWGADTQYF.

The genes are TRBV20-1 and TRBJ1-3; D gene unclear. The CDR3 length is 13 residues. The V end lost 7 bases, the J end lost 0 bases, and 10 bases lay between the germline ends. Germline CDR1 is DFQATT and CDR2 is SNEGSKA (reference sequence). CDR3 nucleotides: TGCAGTGTACCAGGCGTCTCTGGAAACACCATATATTTT. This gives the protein CSVPGVSGNTIYF.

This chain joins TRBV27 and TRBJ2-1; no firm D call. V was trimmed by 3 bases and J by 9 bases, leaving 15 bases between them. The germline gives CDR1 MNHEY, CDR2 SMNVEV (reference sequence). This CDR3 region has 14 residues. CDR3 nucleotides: TGTGCCAGCAGTTTTGGGGTACCGACATTTGAGCAGTTCTTC. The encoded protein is CASSFGVPTFEQFF.